The clone carrying this TCR beta chain was detected a few times. What it binds is not known. These data originate in a study of T cells in narcolepsy. Study background: Healthy controls were enrolled alongside patients with narcolepsy type 1 or type 2. Findings and caveats of the study: Blood of same and different patients, but not healthy controls, reportedly held recurring autoreactive clonotypes. No autoreactive T cell clone sequences appeared in some memory CD4+ repertoires. HCRT-specific and TRIB2-specific autoreactive clonotypes appeared among same-patient CSF and blood CD4+ clonotypes.

CDR3 length: 14 amino acids. Germline lookup yields CDR1 SEHNR and CDR2 FQNEAQ (reference sequence). V shed 8 bases, J shed 5 bases, and the junction held 8 bases outside the gene matches. Produced via immunoSEQ multiplex PCR; TCRdb's table is partial and in-frame only. The top ten hold 0.85% to 1.2% of the sample, which has just under 35,000 clones, around 80% seen once. This receptor was obtained from a human donor in good health. The material sequenced was memory (CD45RA-) CD4+ T cells from blood. The V and J genes are TRBV7-9 and TRBJ2-7; the match to TRBD2 covers 11 bases. The CDR3 loop is CASEPSGRNHEQYF. Here the CDR3 DNA reads TGTGCCAGCGAACCTAGCGGGAGGAACCACGAGCAGTACTTC.